The 5 T cell receptor beta chains in this list originate from one sample, sequenced in a study of T-cell reconstitution after alpha-beta-depleted transplantation in children. Using unique molecular identifiers, the investigators prepared the TCRbeta library. One entry per CDR3 protein, called by TCRdb with MiXCR from the PCR reads. The data hold 250,000 to 300,000 distinct CDR3 sequences, with around a tenth observed a single time. This specimen consisted of peripheral blood, obtained 180 days after TCRalphabeta/CD19-depleted stem cell transplant. These receptor sequences come from a male patient between 2 and 15 years old who had a stem cell transplant for chronic granulomatous disease, so the T cells may come from the graft donor.

This clonotype appeared a single time. This chain connects TRBV4-1 to TRBJ2-7; D is ambiguous. The CDR3 covers 14 residues. Trimming removed 1 base at V and 1 base at J, with 8 bases between. Germline CDR1 is MGHRA and CDR2 is YSYEKL. CDR3 sequence: CASSQVRQSYEQYF. The CDR3, as DNA: TGCGCCAGCAGCCAAGTAAGGCAGTCCTACGAGCAGTACTTC.

This clonotype was detected many times. The rearrangement links TRBV30 to TRBJ2-1, with D possibly being TRBD2 (6 bases). CDR3 length: 14 amino acids. The V end was cut by 5 bases, the J end by 7 bases, with 18 bases between. CDR1 is GTSNPN and CDR2 is SVGIG in the germline V gene (reference sequence). The CDR3 loop reads CAWGGPGRANEQFF. CDR3 nucleotide sequence: TGTGCCTGGGGGGGTCCCGGGAGAGCTAATGAGCAGTTCTTC.

The sample holds many counts of this clonotype. This rearrangement joins TRBV6-1 to TRBJ2-6, with 8 bases that match TRBD1. The CDR3 spans 17 residues. The trim removed 6 bases at V and 0 bases at J, leaving 7 bases unmatched. Per germline, CDR1 MNHNS and CDR2 SASEGT. DNA for the CDR3: TGTGCCAGCAGGGGACAGGTCCCTCTCTCTGGGGCCAACGTCCTGACTTTC. This encodes CASRGQVPLSGANVLTF.

About this clonotype: The junction differs from germline at one of its ends, possibly a read error. The chain carries TRBV24-1 and TRBJ2-2, with D tentatively TRBD1 or TRBD2 (5 bases each). The CDR3 has 12 amino acids. Germline loops: CDR1 KGHDR, CDR2 SFDVKD. CDR3 in amino acids: CATSSTTREQFF. The DNA for the CDR3 is TGTGCCACCAGTTCTACCACCAGGGAGCAGTTTTTT.

This clonotype was seen ten or more times. This sequence joins TRBV5-4 and TRBJ2-3, with 9 bases aligning to TRBD1. J lost 1 base, V lost 4 bases, and 4 bases had no gene match. Germline V gene data show CDR1 as SGHNT and CDR2 as YYREEE (reference sequence). The CDR3 extends over 15 amino acids. In DNA, the CDR3 is TGTGCCAGCAGCAGTAGGGACAGGGGCACAGATACGCAGTATTTT. Translation: CASSSRDRGTDTQYF. The variable domain in full, with the rest retrieved from reference TRBV5-4 and TRBJ2-3, is ETGVTQSPTHLIKTRGQQVTLRCSSQSGHNTVSWYQQALGQGPQFIFQYYREEENGRGNFPPRFSGLQFPNYSSELNVNALELDDSALYLCASSSRDRGTDTQYFGPGTRLTVL.